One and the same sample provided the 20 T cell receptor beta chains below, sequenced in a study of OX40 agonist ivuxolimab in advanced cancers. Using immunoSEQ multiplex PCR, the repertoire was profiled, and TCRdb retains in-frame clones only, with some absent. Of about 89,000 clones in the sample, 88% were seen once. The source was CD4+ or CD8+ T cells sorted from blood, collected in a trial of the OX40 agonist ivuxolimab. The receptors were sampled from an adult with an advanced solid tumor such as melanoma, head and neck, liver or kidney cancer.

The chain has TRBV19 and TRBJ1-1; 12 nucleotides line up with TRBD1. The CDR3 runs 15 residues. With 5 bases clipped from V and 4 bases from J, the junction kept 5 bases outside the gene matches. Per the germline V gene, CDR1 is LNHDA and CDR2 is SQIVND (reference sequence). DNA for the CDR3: TGTGCCAGTAGTCGACCGGGACAGGGGGCCACTGAAGCTTTCTTT. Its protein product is CASSRPGQGATEAFF.

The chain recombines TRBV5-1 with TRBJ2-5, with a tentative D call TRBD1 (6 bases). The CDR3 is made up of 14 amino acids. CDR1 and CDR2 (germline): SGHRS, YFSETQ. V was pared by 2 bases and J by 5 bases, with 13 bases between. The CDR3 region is CASSFKQGRETQYF. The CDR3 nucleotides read TGCGCCAGCAGCTTTAAACAGGGTCGGGAGACCCAGTACTTC.

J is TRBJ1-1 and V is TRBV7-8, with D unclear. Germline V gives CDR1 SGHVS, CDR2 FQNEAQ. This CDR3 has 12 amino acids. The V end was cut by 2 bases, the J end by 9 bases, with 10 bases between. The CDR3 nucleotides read TGTGCCAGCAGCTTAAGGACGCAAAAAGCTTTCTTT. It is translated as CASSLRTQKAFF.

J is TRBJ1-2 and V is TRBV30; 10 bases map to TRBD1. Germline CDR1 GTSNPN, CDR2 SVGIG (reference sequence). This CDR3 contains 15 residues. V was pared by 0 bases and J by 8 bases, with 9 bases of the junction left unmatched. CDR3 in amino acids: CAWSVFGQGVEGYTF. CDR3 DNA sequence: TGTGCCTGGAGTGTATTCGGACAGGGGGTTGAAGGCTACACCTTC.

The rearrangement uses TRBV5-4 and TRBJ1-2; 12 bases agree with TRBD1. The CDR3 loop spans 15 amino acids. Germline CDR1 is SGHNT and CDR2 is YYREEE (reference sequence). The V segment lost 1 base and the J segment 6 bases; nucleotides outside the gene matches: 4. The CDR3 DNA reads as TGTGCCAGCAGCTTGAGGGACAGGGGGCGCGATGGCTACACCTTC. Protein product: CASSLRDRGRDGYTF.

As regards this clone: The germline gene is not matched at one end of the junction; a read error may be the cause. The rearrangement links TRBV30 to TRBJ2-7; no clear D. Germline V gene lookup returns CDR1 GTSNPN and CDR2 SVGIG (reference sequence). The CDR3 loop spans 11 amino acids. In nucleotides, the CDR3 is TGTGCCTGGAGTGTAGCAACTGTCCAACGGTTC. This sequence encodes CAWSVATVQRF.

The CDR3 region has the DNA TGCGCCAGCAGTGCGGGTCGCAGGGGGCGAACCGGGGAGCTGTTTTTT. Amino acid sequence: CASSAGRRGRTGELFF. The chain recombines TRBV5-1 with TRBJ2-2, with 8 bases fitting TRBD1. Trimming cost V 5 bases and J 5 bases; bases outside gene matches: 11. Germline V CDR1 and CDR2: SGHRS, YFSETQ. This CDR3 has 16 residues.

In DNA form, the CDR3 reads TGTGCCAGCAGCCAAGAGAGGCAGGGTGAAGCTTTCTTT. This encodes CASSQERQGEAFF. This chain connects TRBV14 to TRBJ1-1; D perhaps matches TRBD1 (5 bases). This CDR3 has 13 residues. Germline V gene sequence: CDR1 SGHDN, CDR2 FVKESK. V was cut by 0 bases and J by 7 bases, with 9 bases left in between.

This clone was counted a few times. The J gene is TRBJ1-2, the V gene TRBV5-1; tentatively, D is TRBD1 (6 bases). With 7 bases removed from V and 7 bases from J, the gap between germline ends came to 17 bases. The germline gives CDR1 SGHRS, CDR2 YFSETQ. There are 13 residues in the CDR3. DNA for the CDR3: TGCGCCAGCCGTCAAGGGCCGGGGGCTGGCTACACCTTC. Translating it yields CASRQGPGAGYTF.

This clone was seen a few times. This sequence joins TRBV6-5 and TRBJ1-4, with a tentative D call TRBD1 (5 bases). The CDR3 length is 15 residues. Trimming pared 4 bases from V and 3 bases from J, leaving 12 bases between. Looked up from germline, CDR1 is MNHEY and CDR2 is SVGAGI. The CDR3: CASSLGEPANEKLFF. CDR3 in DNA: TGTGCCAGCAGTTTGGGGGAGCCGGCTAATGAAAAACTGTTTTTT.

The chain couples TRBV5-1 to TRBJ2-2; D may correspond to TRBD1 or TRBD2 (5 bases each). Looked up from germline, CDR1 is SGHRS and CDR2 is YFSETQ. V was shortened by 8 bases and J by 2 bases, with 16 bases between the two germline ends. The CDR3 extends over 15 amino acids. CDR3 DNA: TGCGCCAGTCGGGACCCCTTGGGAAACACCGGGGAGCTGTTTTTT. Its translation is CASRDPLGNTGELFF.

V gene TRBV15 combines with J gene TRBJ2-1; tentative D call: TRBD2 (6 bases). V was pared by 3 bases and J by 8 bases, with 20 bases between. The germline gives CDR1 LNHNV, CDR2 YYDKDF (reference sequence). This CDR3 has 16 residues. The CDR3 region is CATSSPAGPQGDEQFF. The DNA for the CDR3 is TGTGCCACCAGCAGCCCTGCGGGGCCCCAAGGGGATGAGCAGTTCTTC.

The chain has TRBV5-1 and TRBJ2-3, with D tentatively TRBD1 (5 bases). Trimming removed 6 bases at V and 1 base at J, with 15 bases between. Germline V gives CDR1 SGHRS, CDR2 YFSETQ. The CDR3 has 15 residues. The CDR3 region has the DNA TGCGCCAGCAACAAGCAGGGATGGGGCACAGATACGCAGTATTTT. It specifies CASNKQGWGTDTQYF.

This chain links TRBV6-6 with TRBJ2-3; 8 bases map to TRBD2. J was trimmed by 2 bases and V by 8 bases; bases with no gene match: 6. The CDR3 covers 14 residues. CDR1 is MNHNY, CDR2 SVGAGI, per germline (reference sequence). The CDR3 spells CASRVAGTTDTQYF. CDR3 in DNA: TGTGCCAGCCGGGTAGCGGGGACCACAGATACGCAGTATTTT.

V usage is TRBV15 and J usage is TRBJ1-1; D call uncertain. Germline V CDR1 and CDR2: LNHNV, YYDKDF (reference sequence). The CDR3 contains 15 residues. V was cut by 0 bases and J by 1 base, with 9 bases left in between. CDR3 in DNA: TGTGCCACCAGCAGAGAAAGTGGACGGAACACTGAAGCTTTCTTT. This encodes CATSRESGRNTEAFF.

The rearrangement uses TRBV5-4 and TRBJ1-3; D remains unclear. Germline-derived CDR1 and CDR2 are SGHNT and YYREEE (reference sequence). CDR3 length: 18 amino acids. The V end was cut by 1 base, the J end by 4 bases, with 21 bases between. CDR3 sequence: CASSLFSSSGLVGNTIYF. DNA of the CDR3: TGTGCCAGCAGCTTGTTTTCGTCTTCAGGACTTGTAGGAAACACCATATATTTT.

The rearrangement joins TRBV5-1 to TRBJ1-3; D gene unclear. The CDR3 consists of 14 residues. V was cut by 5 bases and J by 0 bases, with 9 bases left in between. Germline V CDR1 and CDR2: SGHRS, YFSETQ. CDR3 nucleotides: TGCGCCAGCAGTCGACTGAGCTCTGGAAACACCATATATTTT. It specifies CASSRLSSGNTIYF.

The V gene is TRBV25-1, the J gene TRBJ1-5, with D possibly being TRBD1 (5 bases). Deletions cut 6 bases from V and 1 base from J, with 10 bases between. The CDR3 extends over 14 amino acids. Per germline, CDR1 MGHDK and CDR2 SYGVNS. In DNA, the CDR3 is TGTGCCAGCAGGGGGCCGGGGAGCAATCAGCCCCAGCATTTT. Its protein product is CASRGPGSNQPQHF.

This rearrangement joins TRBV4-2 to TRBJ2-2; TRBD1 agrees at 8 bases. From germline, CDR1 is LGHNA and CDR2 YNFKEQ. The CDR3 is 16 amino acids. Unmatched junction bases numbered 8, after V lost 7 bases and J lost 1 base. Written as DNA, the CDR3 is TGTGCCAGCAACGGACAGGGCGCCAAGAACACCGGGGAGCTGTTTTTT. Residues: CASNGQGAKNTGELFF.

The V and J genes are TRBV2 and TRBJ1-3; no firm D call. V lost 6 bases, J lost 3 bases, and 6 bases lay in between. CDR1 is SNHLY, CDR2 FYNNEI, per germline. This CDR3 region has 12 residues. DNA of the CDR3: TGTGCCAGCAGGACCGATGGAAACACCATATATTTT. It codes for CASRTDGNTIYF.